This TCR beta chain was profiled in a study of early T cells in non-severe SARS-CoV-2 infection. As for the study in general: Whole-blood bulk RNA, unsorted, was sequenced, and chains were unpaired.

This clonotype was observed many times. Its antigen remains unidentified. In the library, individual cDNA molecules carried attached unique molecular identifiers. TCRdb reanalysed the 5' RACE reads using MiXCR and keeps one entry per CDR3 protein. The sample has roughly 30,000 distinct CDR3 sequences; under 6.5% are singletons. Germline V gene sequence: CDR1 SGHRS, CDR2 YFSETQ. The CDR3 runs 14 residues. Trimming stripped 2 bases from V and 4 bases from J, with 12 bases between. Whole-study findings and limits: In VDJdb matching, anti-spike CD8 responses were favored while private and CD4 specificities went missing.

The V gene is TRBV5-1, the J gene TRBJ1-2; D is unclear. Material for sequencing was whole blood. This receptor was identified in an adult who was a healthcare worker with PCR-confirmed SARS-CoV-2 infection or an uninfected control (not recorded which). CDR3 amino acids: CASSFDLGGYGYTF. The CDR3 DNA sequence: TGCGCCAGCAGCTTCGATTTGGGTGGCTATGGCTACACCTTC.